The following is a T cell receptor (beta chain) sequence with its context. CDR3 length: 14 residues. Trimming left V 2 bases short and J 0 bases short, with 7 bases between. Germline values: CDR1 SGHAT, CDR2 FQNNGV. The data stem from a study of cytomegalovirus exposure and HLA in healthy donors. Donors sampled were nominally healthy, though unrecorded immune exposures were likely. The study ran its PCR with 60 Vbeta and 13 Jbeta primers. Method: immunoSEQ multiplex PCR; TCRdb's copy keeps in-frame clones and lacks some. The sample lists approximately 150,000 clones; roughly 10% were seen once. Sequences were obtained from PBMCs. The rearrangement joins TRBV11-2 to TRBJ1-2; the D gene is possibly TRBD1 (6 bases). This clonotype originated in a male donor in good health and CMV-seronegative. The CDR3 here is CASSLQGTNYGYTF. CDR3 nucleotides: TGTGCCAGCAGCTTACAGGGGACTAACTATGGCTACACCTTC. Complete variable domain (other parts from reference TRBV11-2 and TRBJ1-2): EAGVAQSPRYKIIEKRQSVAFWCNPISGHATLYWYQQILGQGPKLLIQFQNNGVVDDSQLPKDRFSAERLKGVDSTLKIQPAKLEDSAVYLCASSLQGTNYGYTFGSGTRLTVV.